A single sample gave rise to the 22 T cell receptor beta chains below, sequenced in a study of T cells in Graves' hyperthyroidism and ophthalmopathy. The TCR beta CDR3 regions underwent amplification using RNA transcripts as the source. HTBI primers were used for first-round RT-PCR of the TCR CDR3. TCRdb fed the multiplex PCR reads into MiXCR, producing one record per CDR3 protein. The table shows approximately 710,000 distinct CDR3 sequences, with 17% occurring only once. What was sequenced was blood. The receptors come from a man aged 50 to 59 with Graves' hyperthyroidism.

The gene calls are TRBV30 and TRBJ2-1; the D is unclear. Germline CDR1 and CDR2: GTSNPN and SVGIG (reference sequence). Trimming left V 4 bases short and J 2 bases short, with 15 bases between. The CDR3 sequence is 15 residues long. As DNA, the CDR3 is TGTGCCTGGACAGGATCCCCCTTCGCCTACAATGAGCAGTTCTTC. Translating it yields CAWTGSPFAYNEQFF. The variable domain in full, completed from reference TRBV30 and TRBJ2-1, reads SQTIHQWPATLVQPVGSPLSLECTVEGTSNPNLYWYRQAAGRGLQLLFYSVGIGQISSEVPQNLSASRPQDRQFILSSKKLLLSDSGFYLCAWTGSPFAYNEQFFGPGTRLTVL.

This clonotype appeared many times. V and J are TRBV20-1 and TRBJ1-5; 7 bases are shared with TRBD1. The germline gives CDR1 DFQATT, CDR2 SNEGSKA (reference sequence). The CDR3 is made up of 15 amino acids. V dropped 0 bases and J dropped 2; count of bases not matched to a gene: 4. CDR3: CSARDQGVGNQPQHF. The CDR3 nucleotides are TGCAGTGCTAGAGACCAGGGGGTGGGCAATCAGCCCCAGCATTTT.

This chain's CDR3 is CASSQDVGGADTQYF. The CDR3 DNA follows: TGCGCCAGCAGCCAAGATGTTGGAGGGGCGGATACGCAGTATTTT. V gene TRBV4-1 combines with J gene TRBJ2-3; TRBD2 is a possible D gene (6 bases). This CDR3 region has 15 residues. V was cut by 0 bases and J by 6 bases, with 13 bases left in between. Germline V gives CDR1 MGHRA, CDR2 YSYEKL.

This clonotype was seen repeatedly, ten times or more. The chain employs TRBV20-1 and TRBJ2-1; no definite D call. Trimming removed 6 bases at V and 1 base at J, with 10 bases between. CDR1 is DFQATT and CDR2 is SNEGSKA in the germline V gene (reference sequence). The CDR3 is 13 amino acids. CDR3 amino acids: CSAPPTSYNEQFF. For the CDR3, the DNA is TGCAGTGCACCTCCCACATCCTACAATGAGCAGTTCTTC.

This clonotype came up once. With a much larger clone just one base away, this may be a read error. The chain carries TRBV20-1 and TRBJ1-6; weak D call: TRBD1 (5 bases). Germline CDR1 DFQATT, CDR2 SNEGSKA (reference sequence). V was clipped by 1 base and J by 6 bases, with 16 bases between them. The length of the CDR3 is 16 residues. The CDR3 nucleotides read TGCAGTGCTAGAGCTCGGTGGGGGATAGGTAATTCACCCCTCCACTTT. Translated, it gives CSARARWGIGNSPLHF.

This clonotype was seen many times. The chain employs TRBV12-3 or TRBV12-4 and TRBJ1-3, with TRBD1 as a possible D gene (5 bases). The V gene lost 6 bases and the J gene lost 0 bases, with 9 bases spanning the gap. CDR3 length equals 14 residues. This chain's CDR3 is CASSYRSSGNTIYF. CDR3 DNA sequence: TGTGCCAGCAGCTACAGGAGCTCTGGAAACACCATATATTTT.

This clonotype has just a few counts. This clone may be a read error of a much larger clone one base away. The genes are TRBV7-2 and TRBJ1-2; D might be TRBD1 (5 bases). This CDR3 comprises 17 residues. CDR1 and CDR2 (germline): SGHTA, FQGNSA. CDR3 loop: CAGSKRGAEGTNYGYTF. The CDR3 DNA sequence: TGTGCCGGCAGCAAGCGCGGGGCAGAGGGGACTAACTATGGCTACACCTTC.

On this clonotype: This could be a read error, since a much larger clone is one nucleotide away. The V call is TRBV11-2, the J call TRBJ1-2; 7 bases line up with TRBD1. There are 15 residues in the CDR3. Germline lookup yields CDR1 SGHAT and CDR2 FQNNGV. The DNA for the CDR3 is TGTGCCAGCAGCCTAGACAGGGTCGCGGACTATGGCTACACCTTC. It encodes CASSLDRVADYGYTF.

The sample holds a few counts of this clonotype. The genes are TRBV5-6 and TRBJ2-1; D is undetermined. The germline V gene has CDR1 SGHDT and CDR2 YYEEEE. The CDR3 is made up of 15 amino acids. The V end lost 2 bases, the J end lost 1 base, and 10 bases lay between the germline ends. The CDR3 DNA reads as TGTGCCAGCAGCTTATTTGAGCTTTCCTACAATGAGCAGTTCTTC. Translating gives CASSLFELSYNEQFF.

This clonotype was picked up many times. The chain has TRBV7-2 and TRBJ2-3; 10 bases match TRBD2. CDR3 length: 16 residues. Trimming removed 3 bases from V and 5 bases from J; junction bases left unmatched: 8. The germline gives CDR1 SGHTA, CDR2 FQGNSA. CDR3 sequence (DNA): TGTGCCAGCAGCTTCCCCTCTAGCGGGAGCCGAGATACGCAGTATTTT. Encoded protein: CASSFPSSGSRDTQYF.

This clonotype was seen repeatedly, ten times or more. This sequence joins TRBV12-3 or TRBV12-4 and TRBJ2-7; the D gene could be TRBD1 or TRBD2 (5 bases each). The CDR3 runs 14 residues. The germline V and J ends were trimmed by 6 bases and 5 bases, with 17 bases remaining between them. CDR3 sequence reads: CASSTGTLTNEQYF. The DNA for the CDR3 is TGTGCCAGCAGCACCGGGACGCTAACCAACGAGCAGTACTTC.

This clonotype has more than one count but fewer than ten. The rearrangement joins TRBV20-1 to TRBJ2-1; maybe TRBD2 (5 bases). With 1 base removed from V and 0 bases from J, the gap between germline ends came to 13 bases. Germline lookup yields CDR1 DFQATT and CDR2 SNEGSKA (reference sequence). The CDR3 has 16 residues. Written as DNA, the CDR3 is TGCAGTGCTAGAGGGCTAGCCGCGAGCTCCTACAATGAGCAGTTCTTC. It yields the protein CSARGLAASSYNEQFF.

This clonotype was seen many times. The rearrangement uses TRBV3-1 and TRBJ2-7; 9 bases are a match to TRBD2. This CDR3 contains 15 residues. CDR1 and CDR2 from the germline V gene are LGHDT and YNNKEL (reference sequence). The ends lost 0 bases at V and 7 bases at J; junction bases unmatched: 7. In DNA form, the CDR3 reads TGTGCCAGCAGCCAAGATTGGCGGGAGGGCCCTGAGCAGTACTTC. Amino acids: CASSQDWREGPEQYF.

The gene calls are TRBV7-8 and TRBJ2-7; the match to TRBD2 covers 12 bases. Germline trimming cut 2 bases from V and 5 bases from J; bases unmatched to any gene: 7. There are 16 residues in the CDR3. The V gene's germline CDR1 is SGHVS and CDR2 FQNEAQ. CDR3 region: CASSLLETSGRNEQYF. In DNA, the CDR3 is TGTGCCAGCAGCTTATTAGAGACTAGCGGGAGAAACGAGCAGTACTTC.

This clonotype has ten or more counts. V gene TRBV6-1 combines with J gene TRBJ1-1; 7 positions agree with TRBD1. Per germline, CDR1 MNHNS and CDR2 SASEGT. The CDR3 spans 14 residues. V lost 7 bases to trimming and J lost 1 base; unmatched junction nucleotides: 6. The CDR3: CASNPGTANTEAFF. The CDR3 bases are TGTGCCAGCAACCCCGGGACAGCGAACACTGAAGCTTTCTTT.

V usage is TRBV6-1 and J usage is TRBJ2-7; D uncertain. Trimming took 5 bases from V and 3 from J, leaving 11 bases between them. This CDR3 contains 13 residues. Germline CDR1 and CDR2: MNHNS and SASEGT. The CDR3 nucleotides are TGTGCCAGCAGTCGGGCTGCCCTCTACGAGCAGTACTTC. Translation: CASSRAALYEQYF.

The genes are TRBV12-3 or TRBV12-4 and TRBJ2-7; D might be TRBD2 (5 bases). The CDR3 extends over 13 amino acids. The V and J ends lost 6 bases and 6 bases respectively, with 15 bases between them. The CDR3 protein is CASRSFRGGEQYF. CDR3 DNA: TGTGCCAGCAGGTCATTCCGGGGTGGCGAGCAGTACTTC.

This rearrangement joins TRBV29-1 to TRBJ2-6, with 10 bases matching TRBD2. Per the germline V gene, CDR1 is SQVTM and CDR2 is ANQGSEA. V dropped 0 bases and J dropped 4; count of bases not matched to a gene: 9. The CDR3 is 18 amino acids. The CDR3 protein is CSVEDRSSGRAGANVLTF. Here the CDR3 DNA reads TGCAGCGTTGAAGATCGGTCGAGCGGGAGGGCCGGGGCCAACGTCCTGACTTTC.

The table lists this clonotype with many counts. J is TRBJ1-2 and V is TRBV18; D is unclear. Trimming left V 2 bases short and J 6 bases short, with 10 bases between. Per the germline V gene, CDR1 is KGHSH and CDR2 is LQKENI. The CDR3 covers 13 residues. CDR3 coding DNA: TGTGCCAGCTCACCAGTCCCGGGTAATGGCTACACCTTC. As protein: CASSPVPGNGYTF.

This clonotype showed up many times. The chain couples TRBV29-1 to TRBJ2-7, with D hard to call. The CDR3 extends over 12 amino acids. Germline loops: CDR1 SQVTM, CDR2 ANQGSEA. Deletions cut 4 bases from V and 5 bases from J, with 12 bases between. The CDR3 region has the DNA TGCAGCGTTGGGGCACCCGCGGACGAGCAGTACTTC. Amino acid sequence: CSVGAPADEQYF.

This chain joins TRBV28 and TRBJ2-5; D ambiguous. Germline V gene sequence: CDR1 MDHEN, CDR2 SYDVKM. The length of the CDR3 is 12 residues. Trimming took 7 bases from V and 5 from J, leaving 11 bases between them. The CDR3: CASKQLSETQYF. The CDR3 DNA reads TGTGCCAGCAAGCAGCTTTCGGAGACCCAGTACTTC.

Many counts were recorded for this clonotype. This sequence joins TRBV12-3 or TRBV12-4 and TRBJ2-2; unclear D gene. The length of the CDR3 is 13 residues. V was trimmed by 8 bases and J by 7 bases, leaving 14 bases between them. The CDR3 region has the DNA TGTGCCAGCCGATATGACCTAGGCGGGGAGCTGTTTTTT. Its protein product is CASRYDLGGELFF.